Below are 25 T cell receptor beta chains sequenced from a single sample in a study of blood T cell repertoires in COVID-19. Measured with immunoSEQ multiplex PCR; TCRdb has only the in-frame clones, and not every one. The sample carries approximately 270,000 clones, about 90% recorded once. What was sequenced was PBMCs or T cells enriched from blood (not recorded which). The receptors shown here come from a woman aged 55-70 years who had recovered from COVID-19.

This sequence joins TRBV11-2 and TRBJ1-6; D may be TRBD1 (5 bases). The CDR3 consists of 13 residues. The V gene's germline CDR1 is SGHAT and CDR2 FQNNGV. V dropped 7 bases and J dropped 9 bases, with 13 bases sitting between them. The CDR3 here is CASIAGSSSPLHF. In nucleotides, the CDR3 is TGTGCCAGCATTGCAGGGTCCAGTTCACCCCTCCACTTT.

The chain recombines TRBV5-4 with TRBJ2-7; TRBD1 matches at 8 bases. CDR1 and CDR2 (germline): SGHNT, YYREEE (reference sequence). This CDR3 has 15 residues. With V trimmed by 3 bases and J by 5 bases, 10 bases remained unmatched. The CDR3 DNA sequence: TGTGCCAGCAGCTCGCCCCGGGACAGGACCGACGAGCAGTACTTC. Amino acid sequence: CASSSPRDRTDEQYF.

The CDR3 sequence: CASSLGPGENYGYTF. The CDR3, as DNA: TGTGCCAGCAGCTTAGGGCCAGGGGAGAACTATGGCTACACCTTC. This sequence joins TRBV5-8 and TRBJ1-2, with D tentatively TRBD1 (6 bases). There are 15 residues in the CDR3. V lost 2 bases and J lost 2, with 13 bases in between. Per the germline V gene, CDR1 is SGHTS and CDR2 is YDEGEE.

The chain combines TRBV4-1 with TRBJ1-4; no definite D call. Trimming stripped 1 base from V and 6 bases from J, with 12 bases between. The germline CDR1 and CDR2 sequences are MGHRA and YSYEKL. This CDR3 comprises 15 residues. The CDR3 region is CASSQVHQRDEKLFF. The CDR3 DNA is TGCGCCAGCAGCCAAGTACATCAGCGAGATGAAAAACTGTTTTTT.

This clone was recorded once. This chain's CDR3 is CASRQQGAREKLFF. CDR3 DNA: TGTGCCAGCAGGCAACAGGGGGCGAGGGAAAAACTGTTTTTT. The chain recombines TRBV6-5 with TRBJ1-4, with 9 nucleotides matching TRBD1. V was clipped by 6 bases and J by 8 bases; unmatched bases: 7. This CDR3 comprises 14 residues. Germline assignment: CDR1 MNHEY and CDR2 SVGAGI.

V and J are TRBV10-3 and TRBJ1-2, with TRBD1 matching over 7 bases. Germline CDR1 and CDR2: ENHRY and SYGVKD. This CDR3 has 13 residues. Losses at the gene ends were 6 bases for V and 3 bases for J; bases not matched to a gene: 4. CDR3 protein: CAIRDDRDYGYTF. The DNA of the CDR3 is TGTGCCATCAGGGATGACAGGGACTATGGCTACACCTTC.

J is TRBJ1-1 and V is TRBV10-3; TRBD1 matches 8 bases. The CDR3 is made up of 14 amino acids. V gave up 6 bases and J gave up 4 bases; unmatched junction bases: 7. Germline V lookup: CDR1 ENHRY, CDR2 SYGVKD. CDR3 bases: TGTGCCATCAGAGAACTGACAGGGGCCACTGAAGCTTTCTTT. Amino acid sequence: CAIRELTGATEAFF.

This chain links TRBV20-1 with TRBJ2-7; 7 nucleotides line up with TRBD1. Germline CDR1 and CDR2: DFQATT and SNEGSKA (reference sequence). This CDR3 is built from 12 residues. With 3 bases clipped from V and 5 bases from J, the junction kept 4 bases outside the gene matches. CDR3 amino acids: CSASTGEHEQYF. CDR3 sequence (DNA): TGCAGTGCTAGTACAGGGGAACACGAGCAGTACTTC.

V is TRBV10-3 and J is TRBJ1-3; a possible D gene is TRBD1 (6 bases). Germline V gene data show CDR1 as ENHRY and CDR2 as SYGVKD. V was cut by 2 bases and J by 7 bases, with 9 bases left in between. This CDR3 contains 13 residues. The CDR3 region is CAISEGGGNTIYF. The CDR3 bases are TGTGCCATCAGTGAGGGGGGGGGCAACACCATATATTTT.

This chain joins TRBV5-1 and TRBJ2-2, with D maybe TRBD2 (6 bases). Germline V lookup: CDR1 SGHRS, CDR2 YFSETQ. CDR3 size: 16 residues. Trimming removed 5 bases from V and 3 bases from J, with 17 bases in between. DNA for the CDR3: TGCGCCAGCAGGGGGAGGTTAGCGGAGGACACCGGGGAGCTGTTTTTT. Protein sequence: CASRGRLAEDTGELFF.

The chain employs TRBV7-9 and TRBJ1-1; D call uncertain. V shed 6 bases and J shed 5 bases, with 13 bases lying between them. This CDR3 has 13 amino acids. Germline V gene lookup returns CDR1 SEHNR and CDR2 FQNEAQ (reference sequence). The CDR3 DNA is TGTGCCAGCAGATCCGGAGGACGAACTGAAGCTTTCTTT. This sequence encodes CASRSGGRTEAFF.

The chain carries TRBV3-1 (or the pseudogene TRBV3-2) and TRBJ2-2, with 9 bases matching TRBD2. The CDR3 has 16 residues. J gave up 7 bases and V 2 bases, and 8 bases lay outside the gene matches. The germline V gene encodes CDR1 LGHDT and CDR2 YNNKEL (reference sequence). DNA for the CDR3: TGTGCCAGCAGCCAAATGCTAGCGGGACGTGGCGGGGAGCTGTTTTTT. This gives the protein CASSQMLAGRGGELFF.

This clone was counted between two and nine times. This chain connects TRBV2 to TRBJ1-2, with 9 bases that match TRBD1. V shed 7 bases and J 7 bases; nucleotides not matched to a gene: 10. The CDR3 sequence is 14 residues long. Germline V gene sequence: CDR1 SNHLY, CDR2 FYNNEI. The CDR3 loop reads CASMVGQGVGGYTF. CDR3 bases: TGTGCCAGCATGGTGGGACAGGGCGTGGGTGGCTACACCTTC.

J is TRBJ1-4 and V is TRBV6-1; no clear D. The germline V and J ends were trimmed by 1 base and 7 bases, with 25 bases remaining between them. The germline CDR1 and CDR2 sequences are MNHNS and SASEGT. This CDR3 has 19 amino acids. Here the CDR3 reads CASSEDAWGGRRQREKLFF. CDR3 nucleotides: TGTGCCAGCAGTGAAGACGCTTGGGGAGGAAGGAGACAACGTGAAAAACTGTTTTTT.

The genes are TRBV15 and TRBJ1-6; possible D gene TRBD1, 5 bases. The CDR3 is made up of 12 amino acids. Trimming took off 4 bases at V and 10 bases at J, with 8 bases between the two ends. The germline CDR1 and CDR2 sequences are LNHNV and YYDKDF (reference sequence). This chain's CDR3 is CATSIQGSPLHF. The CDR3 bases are TGTGCCACCAGCATTCAGGGATCACCCCTCCACTTT.

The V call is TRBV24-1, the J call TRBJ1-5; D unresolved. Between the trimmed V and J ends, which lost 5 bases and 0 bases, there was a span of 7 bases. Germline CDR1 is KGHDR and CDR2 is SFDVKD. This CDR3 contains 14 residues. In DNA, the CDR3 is TGTGCCACCAGTGGATACTATAGCAATCAGCCCCAGCATTTT. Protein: CATSGYYSNQPQHF.

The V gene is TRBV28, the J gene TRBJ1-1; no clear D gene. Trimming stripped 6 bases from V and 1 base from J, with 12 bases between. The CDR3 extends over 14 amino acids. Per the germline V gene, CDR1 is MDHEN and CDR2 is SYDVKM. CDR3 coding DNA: TGTGCCAGCAGCACCCCCCGGGAGAACACTGAAGCTTTCTTT. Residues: CASSTPRENTEAFF.

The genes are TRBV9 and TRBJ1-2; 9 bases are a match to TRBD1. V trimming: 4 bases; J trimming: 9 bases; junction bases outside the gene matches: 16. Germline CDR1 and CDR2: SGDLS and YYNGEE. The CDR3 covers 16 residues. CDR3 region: CASSLPGQGVVLRYTF. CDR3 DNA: TGTGCCAGCAGCCTCCCGGGACAGGGAGTTGTACTGCGCTACACCTTC.

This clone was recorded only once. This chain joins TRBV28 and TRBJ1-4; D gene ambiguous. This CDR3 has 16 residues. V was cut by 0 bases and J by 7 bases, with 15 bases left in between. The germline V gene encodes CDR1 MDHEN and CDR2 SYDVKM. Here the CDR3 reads CASSLWGSAEGEKLFF. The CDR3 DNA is TGTGCCAGCAGTTTATGGGGGTCGGCAGAGGGTGAAAAACTGTTTTTT.

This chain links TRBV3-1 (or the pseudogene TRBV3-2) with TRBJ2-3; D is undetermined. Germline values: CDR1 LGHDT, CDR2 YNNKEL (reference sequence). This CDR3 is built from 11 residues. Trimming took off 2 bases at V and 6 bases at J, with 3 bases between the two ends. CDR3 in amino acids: CASSQTDTQYF. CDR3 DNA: TGTGCCAGCAGCCAAACTGATACGCAGTATTTT.

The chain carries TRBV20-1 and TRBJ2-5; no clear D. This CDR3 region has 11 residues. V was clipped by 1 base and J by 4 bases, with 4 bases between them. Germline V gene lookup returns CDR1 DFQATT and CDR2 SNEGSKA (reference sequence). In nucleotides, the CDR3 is TGCAGTGCTAGAGCCTCAGAGACCCAGTACTTC. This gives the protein CSARASETQYF.

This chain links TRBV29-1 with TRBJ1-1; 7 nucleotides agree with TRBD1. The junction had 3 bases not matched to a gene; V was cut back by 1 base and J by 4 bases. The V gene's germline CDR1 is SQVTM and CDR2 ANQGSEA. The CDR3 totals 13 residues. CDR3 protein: CSVEGQGGTEAFF. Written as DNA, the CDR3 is TGCAGCGTTGAAGGGCAGGGGGGCACTGAAGCTTTCTTT.

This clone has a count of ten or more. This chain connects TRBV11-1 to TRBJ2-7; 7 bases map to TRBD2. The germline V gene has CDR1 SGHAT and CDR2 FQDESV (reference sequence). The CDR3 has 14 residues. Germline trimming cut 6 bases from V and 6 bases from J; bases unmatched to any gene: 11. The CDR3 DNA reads TGTGCCAGCAGTTTTGCCGCGGGAGTATCCGAGCAGTACTTC. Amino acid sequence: CASSFAAGVSEQYF. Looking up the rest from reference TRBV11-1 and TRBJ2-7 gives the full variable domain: EAEVAQSPRYKITEKSQAVAFWCDPISGHATLYWYRQILGQGPELLVQFQDESVVDDSQLPKDRFSAERLKGVDSTLKIQPAELGDSAMYLCASSFAAGVSEQYFGPGTRLTVT.

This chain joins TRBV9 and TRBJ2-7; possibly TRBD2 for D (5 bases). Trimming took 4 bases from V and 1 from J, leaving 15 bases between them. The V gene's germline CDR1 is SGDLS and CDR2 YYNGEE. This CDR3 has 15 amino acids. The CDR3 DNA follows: TGTGCCAGCAGCCCTCACCCCGGGATATCCTACGAGCAGTACTTC. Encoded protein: CASSPHPGISYEQYF.

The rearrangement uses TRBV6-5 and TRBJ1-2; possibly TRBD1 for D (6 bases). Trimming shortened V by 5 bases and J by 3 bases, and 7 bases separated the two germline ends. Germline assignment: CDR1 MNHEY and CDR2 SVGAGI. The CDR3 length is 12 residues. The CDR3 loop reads CASSTGYYGYTF. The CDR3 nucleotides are TGTGCCAGCAGTACAGGGTACTATGGCTACACCTTC.